This TCR beta chain emerged from a study of technical replicates of blood from a few donors. Using immunoSEQ multiplex PCR, the repertoire was profiled, and TCRdb retains in-frame clones only, with some absent. The data hold 75,000 to 90,000 clones, with 95% observed a single time. The ends were cut back, 11 bases at V and 5 bases at J, with 19 bases in the middle. This CDR3 region has 14 residues. Per germline, CDR1 MNHEY and CDR2 SVGAGI. This chain connects TRBV6-5 to TRBJ2-1, with D maybe TRBD2 (5 bases). Sequencing was done on a sample of T cells isolated from PBMCs. The TCR originated in a human donor in good health. The CDR3 sequence: CAVGGVPANNEQFF. The CDR3 nucleotides are TGTGCCGTTGGAGGAGTCCCCGCCAACAATGAGCAGTTCTTC.